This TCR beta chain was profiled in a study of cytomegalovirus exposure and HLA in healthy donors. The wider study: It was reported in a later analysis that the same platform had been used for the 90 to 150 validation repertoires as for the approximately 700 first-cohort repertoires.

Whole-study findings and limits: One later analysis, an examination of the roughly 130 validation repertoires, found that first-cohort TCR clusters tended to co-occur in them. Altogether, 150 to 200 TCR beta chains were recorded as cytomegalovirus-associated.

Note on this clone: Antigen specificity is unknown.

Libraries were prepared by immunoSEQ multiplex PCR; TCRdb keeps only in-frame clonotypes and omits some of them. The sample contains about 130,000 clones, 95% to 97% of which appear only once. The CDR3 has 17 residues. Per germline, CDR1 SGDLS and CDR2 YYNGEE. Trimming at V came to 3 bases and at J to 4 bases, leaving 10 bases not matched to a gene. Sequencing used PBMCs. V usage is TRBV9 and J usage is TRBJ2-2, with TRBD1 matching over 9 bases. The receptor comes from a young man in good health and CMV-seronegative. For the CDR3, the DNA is TGTGCCAGCAGCGAGGCCCACAGGGGGCGCGGCACCGGGGAGCTGTTTTTT. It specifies CASSEAHRGRGTGELFF.